This TCR beta chain comes out of a study of beta chain features in type 1 diabetes. Investigators reverse transcribed all isolated RNA, so they sequenced expressed TCRB transcripts. Profiling relied on immunoSEQ multiplex PCR, and the TCRdb table lists in-frame clones only, not all of them. This sample has almost 350,000 clones, with around a fifth found just once. The germline V gene encodes CDR1 LGHNA and CDR2 YNFKEQ. V lost 1 base, J lost 7 bases, and 7 bases lay in between. The CDR3 runs to 13 residues. Heparinised blood was drawn once per donor, averaging around 120 mL. There are a few counts of this clone. What it recognizes is unknown. Study-wide results and caveats: All four CD4+ subsets from Type 1 diabetes patients carried moderately but significantly shorter TCRB CDR3s.

This chain joins TRBV4-2 and TRBJ1-4; possible D gene TRBD1, 6 bases. Sequences were obtained from naive CD4+ T cells from blood. The receptor's source is a woman under 30 in good health. The DNA of the CDR3 is TGTGCCAGCAGCCAAGGAGGGGGTGAAAAACTGTTTTTT. This codes for CASSQGGGEKLFF.